A single TCR beta chain is shown here with its context. Its antigen is unidentified. This entry comes from a study of CD8 T cells in ankylosing spondylitis. Overall study findings and caveats: Among TCR beta sequences, a motif of several highly homologous variants appeared characteristic of ankylosing spondylitis blood.

The length of the CDR3 is 13 residues. With V trimmed by 6 bases and J by 5 bases, 6 bases remained unmatched. Per germline, CDR1 MNHEY and CDR2 SMNVEV (reference sequence). TCRdb independently ran MiXCR on the 5' RACE reads; one entry per CDR3 protein. The sample has more than 300,000 distinct CDR3 sequences; around 8% are singletons. The receptor was isolated from a male donor with ankylosing spondylitis. V gene TRBV27 combines with J gene TRBJ2-7; TRBD2 matches at 8 bases. The sequencing input was blood, either unsorted or a sorted T cell fraction (not recorded which). The CDR3 bases are TGTGCCAGCAGGGGGACTAGTGTGCACGAGCAGTACTTC. This translates into CASRGTSVHEQYF.